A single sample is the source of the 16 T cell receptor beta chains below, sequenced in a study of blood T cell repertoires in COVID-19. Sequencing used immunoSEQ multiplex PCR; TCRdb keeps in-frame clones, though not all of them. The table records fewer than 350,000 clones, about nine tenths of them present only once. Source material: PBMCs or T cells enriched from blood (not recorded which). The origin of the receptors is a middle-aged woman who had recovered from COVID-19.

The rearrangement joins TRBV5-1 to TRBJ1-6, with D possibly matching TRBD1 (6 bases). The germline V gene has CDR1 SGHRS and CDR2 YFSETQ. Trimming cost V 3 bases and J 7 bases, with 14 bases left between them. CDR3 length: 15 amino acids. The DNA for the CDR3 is TGCGCCAGCAGCTCTGAGGGGGTAACAAATTCACCCCTCCACTTT. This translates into CASSSEGVTNSPLHF.

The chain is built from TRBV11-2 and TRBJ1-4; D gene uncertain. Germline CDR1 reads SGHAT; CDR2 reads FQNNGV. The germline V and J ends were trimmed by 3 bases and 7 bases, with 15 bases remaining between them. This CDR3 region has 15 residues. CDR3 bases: TGTGCCAGCAGCTTTTCATCGGGGTATCCTGAAAAACTGTTTTTT. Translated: CASSFSSGYPEKLFF.

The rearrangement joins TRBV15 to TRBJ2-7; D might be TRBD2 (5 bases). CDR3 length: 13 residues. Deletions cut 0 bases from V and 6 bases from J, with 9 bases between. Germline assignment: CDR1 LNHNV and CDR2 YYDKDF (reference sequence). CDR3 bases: TGTGCCACCAGCAGAGATCCGGCGGGCGAGCAGTACTTC. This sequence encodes CATSRDPAGEQYF.

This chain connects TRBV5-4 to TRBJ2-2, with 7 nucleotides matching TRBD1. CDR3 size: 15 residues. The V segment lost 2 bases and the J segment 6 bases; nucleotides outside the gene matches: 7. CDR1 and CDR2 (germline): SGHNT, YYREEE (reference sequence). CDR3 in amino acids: CASSFIYRGPGELFF. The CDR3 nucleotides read TGTGCCAGCAGCTTTATTTACAGGGGCCCCGGGGAGCTGTTTTTT.

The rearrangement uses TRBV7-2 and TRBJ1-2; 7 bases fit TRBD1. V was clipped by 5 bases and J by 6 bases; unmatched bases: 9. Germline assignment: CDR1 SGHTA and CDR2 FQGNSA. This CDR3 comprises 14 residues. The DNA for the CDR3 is TGTGCCAGCAGCACCGACAGGGTAGGGGATGGCTACACCTTC. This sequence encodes CASSTDRVGDGYTF.

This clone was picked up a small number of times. The CDR3 protein is CASSEIGTGLRSPLHF. The CDR3 nucleotides read TGTGCCAGCAGTGAAATTGGGACAGGGTTGAGGTCACCCCTCCACTTT. The V call is TRBV6-1, the J call TRBJ1-6; 9 bases line up with TRBD1. CDR1 is MNHNS, CDR2 SASEGT, per germline. This CDR3 has 16 residues. J was trimmed by 10 bases and V by 2 bases; bases with no gene match: 9.

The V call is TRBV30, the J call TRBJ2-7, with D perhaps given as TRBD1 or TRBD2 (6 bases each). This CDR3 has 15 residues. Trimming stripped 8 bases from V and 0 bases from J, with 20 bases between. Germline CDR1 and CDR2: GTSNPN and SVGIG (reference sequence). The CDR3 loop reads CAGDWNGTPSYEQYF. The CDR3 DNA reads TGTGCCGGGGACTGGAACGGGACACCCTCCTACGAGCAGTACTTC.

The CDR3 is CASSLGGKLFF. CDR3 coding DNA: TGTGCCAGCAGTTTGGGCGGGAAACTGTTTTTT. The V and J genes are TRBV12-3 or TRBV12-4 and TRBJ1-4; D is unresolved. Deletions cut 3 bases from V and 11 bases from J, with 7 bases between. This CDR3 region has 11 residues.

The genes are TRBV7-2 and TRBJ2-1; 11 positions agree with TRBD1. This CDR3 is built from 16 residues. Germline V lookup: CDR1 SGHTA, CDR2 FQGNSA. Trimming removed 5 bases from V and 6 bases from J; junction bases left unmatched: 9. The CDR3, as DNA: TGTGCCAGCAGCCCGAGGACAGGGGGCGGATTCAATGAGCAGTTCTTC. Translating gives CASSPRTGGGFNEQFF. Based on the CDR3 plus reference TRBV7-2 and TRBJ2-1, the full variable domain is GAGVSQSPSNKVTEKGKDVELRCDPISGHTALYWYRQSLGQGLEFLIYFQGNSAPDKSGLPSDRFSAERTGGSVSTLTIQRTQQEDSAVYLCASSPRTGGGFNEQFFGPGTRLTVL.

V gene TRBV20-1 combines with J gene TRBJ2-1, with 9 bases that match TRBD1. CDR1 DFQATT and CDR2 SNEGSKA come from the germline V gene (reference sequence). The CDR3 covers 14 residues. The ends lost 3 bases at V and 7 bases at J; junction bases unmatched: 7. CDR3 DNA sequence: TGCAGTGCTAGTTTTGGGACAGGGAGGAATGAGCAGTTCTTC. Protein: CSASFGTGRNEQFF.

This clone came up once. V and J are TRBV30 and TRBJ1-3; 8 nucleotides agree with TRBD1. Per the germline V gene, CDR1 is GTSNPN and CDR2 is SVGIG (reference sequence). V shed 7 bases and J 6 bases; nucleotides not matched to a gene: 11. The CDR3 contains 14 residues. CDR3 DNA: TGTGCCTCGCTTGACAGGGGCGGCCAAAACACCATATATTTT. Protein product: CASLDRGGQNTIYF. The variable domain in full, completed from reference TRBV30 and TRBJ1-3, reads SQTIHQWPATLVQPVGSPLSLECTVEGTSNPNLYWYRQAAGRGLQLLFYSVGIGQISSEVPQNLSASRPQDRQFILSSKKLLLSDSGFYLCASLDRGGQNTIYFGEGSWLTVV.

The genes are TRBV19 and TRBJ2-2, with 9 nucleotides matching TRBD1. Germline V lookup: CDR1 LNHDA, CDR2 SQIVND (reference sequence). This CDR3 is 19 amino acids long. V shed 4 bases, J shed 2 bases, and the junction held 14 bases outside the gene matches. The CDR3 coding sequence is TGTGCCAGTAGTACCACACGGACAGGGGCGAGGGTTAACACCGGGGAGCTGTTTTTT. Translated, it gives CASSTTRTGARVNTGELFF.

CDR3 coding DNA: TGTGCCACCGCGGGGGGGACTAGCGCCTACGAGCAGTACTTC. It codes for CATAGGTSAYEQYF. J is TRBJ2-7 and V is TRBV10-3; 10 bases agree with TRBD2. The CDR3 has 14 amino acids. Germline CDR1 reads ENHRY; CDR2 reads SYGVKD. Trimming cost V 10 bases and J 2 bases; bases outside gene matches: 8.

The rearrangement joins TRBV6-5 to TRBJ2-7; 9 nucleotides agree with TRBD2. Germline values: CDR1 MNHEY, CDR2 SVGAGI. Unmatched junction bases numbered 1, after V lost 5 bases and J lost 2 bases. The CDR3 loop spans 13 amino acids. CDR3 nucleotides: TGTGCCAGCAGTAGCGGGAGGACCTACGAGCAGTACTTC. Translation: CASSSGRTYEQYF.

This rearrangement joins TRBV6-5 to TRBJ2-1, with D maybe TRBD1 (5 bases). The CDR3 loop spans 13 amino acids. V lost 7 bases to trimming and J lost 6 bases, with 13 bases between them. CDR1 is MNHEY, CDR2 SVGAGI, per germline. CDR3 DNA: TGTGCCAGCACCTCAATTAGGGGCAATGAGCAGTTCTTC. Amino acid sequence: CASTSIRGNEQFF.

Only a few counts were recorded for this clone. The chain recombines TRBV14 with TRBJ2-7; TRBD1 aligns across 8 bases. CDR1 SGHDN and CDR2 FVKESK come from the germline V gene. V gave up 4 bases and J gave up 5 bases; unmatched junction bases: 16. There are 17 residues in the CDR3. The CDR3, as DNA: TGTGCCAGCAGCCCACACCTCTCGGACAGGGTTGGGCACGAGCAGTACTTC. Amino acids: CASSPHLSDRVGHEQYF.